This T cell receptor (beta chain) is from a study of shared clonotypes between healthy human individuals. Study-wide results and limits: It was anticipated that sequencing depth would influence how many clonotypes donors shared. Roughly 5% of naive CD4 clonotypes were common to several donors.

In replicate PCRs of sorted subsets, 150 to 200 ng DNA, tens of thousands of T cell genomes, was used. Sequencing was performed with immunoSEQ multiplex PCR; in TCRdb, only in-frame clones are kept and a portion is missing. The table has under 600,000 clones, less than 98% seen once; the top ten hold approximately 0.057%. All donors were Caucasian adults living in Nashville, Tennessee. Remarks on this clone: What it binds is unknown.

Germline assignment: CDR1 MNHNS and CDR2 SASEGT. V was pared by 8 bases and J by 4 bases, with 13 bases between. The CDR3 extends over 13 amino acids. The sample consisted of naive CD4+ T cells sorted from blood. Documented subset: CD45RA+ positively selected. The sequence was collected from a woman aged 30 to 39 in good health. V is TRBV6-1 and J is TRBJ2-3; D might be TRBD2 (5 bases). The CDR3 nucleotides are TGTGCCAGCGCCCTAGCTCTCTCAGATACGCAGTATTTT. It codes for CASALALSDTQYF.